This T cell receptor beta chain is drawn from a study of blood T cell repertoires in COVID-19. At the level of the study: The study drew acute and convalescent COVID-19 samples from the United States, Italy and Spain. PBMCs, B-cell-depleted T cells, or T cells provided the cDNA or gDNA that made up the material.

In the study's own analysis: Amplified reference gene primers provided the basis for estimating nucleated cell counts. TCRdb's copy holds only in-frame clones and misses some; the assay was immunoSEQ multiplex PCR. For V, J and clone size, that table is used; D and trimming come from the DNA. The top ten clones hold approximately 30% of a sample with around 24,000 clones, roughly nine tenths of them seen once. Germline V gives CDR1 SGHRS, CDR2 YFSETQ. With 4 bases clipped from V and 0 bases from J, the junction kept 3 bases outside the gene matches. CDR3 length: 15 residues. Patients of the Seattle cohort, enrolled during active infection, were followed longitudinally.

The sample consisted of peripheral blood. The chain recombines TRBV5-1 with TRBJ2-2; TRBD1 aligns across 7 bases. This TCR was sampled from a man between 65 and 85 years old with COVID-19, enrolled during active disease. The chain's CDR3 is CASSGGQTNTGELFF. CDR3 sequence (DNA): TGCGCCAGCAGCGGGGGACAGACGAACACCGGGGAGCTGTTTTTT.